These 30 T cell receptor beta chains share one sample of origin, sequenced in a study of OX40 agonist ivuxolimab in advanced cancers. The method was the immunoSEQ multiplex PCR assay. TCRdb holds this immuneACCESS table with in-frame rearrangements only. Some clones are missing; in checked studies, unresolved V genes explain under half, and the rest has no known cause. This sample is represented by tens of thousands of clones; around four fifths of them were singletons. The ten largest make up about 2% of the sample. The material sequenced was CD4+ or CD8+ T cells sorted from blood, taken in a trial of the OX40 agonist ivuxolimab. These receptor sequences come from an adult with an advanced solid tumor such as melanoma, head and neck, liver or kidney cancer.

The chain employs TRBV18 and TRBJ2-7, with D uncertain. This CDR3 is 14 amino acids long. Germline V lookup: CDR1 KGHSH, CDR2 LQKENI. Deletions cut 4 bases from V and 1 base from J, with 11 bases between. For the CDR3, the DNA is TGTGCCAGCTCACAGGGCACTAAATCCTACGAGCAGTACTTC. Its translation is CASSQGTKSYEQYF.

This chain joins TRBV6-1 and TRBJ2-2; unclear D gene. The CDR3 runs 13 residues. Germline V gene data show CDR1 as MNHNS and CDR2 as SASEGT. V gave up 9 bases and J gave up 1 base, with 9 bases separating them. The CDR3 protein is CARRDKNTGELFF. In nucleotides, the CDR3 is TGTGCCAGACGAGACAAGAACACCGGGGAGCTGTTTTTT.

The chain has TRBV18 and TRBJ2-5; 9 bases are shared with TRBD1. Trimming took 5 bases from V and 5 from J; bases not matched to a gene: 6. The CDR3 has 14 residues. CDR1 and CDR2 from the germline V gene are KGHSH and LQKENI. Here the CDR3 DNA reads TGTGCCAGCTCAGCGACAGGGGGGAAGGAGACCCAGTACTTC. Amino acid sequence: CASSATGGKETQYF.

The rearrangement uses TRBV25-1 and TRBJ1-1, with D perhaps TRBD1 (5 bases). Germline V gives CDR1 MGHDK, CDR2 SYGVNS. Trimming took off 3 bases at V and 3 bases at J, with 20 bases between the two ends. The CDR3 sequence is 17 residues long. The CDR3 bases are TGTGCCAGCAGTGACAGCGGAGGAAGGGGACCCCACACTGAAGCTTTCTTT. It encodes CASSDSGGRGPHTEAFF.

This chain connects TRBV4-1 to TRBJ2-3; 13 nucleotides align to TRBD2. Trimming removed 4 bases from V and 6 bases from J; junction bases left unmatched: 7. The CDR3 is 16 amino acids. Germline lookup yields CDR1 MGHRA and CDR2 YSYEKL. CDR3 residues: CASSRLLAGGGDTQYF. The CDR3 DNA follows: TGCGCCAGCAGCCGCTTACTAGCGGGAGGGGGGGATACGCAGTATTTT.

The chain has TRBV29-1 and TRBJ2-3; 7 bases line up with TRBD2. The germline V gene has CDR1 SQVTM and CDR2 ANQGSEA. The CDR3 has 13 residues. V gave up 4 bases and J gave up 4 bases; unmatched junction bases: 5. CDR3 DNA sequence: TGCAGCGTTGGGGCGGGAGAGGCAGATACGCAGTATTTT. It yields the protein CSVGAGEADTQYF.

About this clone: Mismatch with germline at one junction end may stem from a read error. This chain joins TRBV30 and TRBJ2-1; possible D gene TRBD2, 5 bases. Germline CDR1 is GTSNPN and CDR2 is SVGIG (reference sequence). CDR3 size: 13 residues. CDR3 residues: CAGSGVAYNEQFF. The CDR3 DNA reads TGTGCCGGGAGCGGTGTGGCCTACAATGAGCAGTTCTTC.

There are a few counts of this clone. This chain joins TRBV5-1 and TRBJ2-5; TRBD1 matches 10 bases. The CDR3 sequence is 17 residues long. Per the germline V gene, CDR1 is SGHRS and CDR2 is YFSETQ. Losses at the gene ends were 4 bases for V and 4 bases for J; bases not matched to a gene: 13. The CDR3 coding sequence is TGCGCCAGCAGCCTGGTTATAGGGACAGGGGAAGGAGAGACCCAGTACTTC. Its translation: CASSLVIGTGEGETQYF.

Here the CDR3 DNA reads TGCGCCAGCAGCTCTCAGGGGGAGTCGTTAGAAAAACTGTTTTTT. As protein: CASSSQGESLEKLFF. This chain joins TRBV5-1 and TRBJ1-4; 7 bases agree with TRBD1. Germline assignment: CDR1 SGHRS and CDR2 YFSETQ. The CDR3 spans 15 residues. V lost 3 bases, J lost 8 bases, and 10 bases stayed unmatched.

The chain combines TRBV5-1 with TRBJ1-6; TRBD1 matches at 7 bases. V lost 7 bases and J lost 8; bases outside the gene matches: 9. The CDR3 has 14 amino acids. CDR1 and CDR2 from the germline V gene are SGHRS and YFSETQ. CDR3 in DNA: TGCGCCAGCGGGCTCTCCGGGACAGATTCACCCCTCCACTTT. It is translated as CASGLSGTDSPLHF.

V is TRBV5-4 and J is TRBJ2-5; the D gene is possibly TRBD1 (5 bases). The CDR3 totals 15 residues. The ends were cut back, 1 base at V and 0 bases at J, with 10 bases in the middle. The germline CDR1 and CDR2 sequences are SGHNT and YYREEE (reference sequence). CDR3 protein: CASSLTGPYQETQYF. CDR3 bases: TGTGCCAGCAGCTTGACAGGACCCTACCAAGAGACCCAGTACTTC.

The rearrangement uses TRBV6-1 and TRBJ2-1; 11 nucleotides agree with TRBD2. Germline V CDR1 and CDR2: MNHNS, SASEGT. Trimming cost V 5 bases and J 4 bases; bases outside gene matches: 4. CDR3 length equals 15 residues. CDR3: CASSLAGGFYNEQFF. As DNA, the CDR3 is TGTGCCAGCAGTCTAGCGGGGGGTTTTTACAATGAGCAGTTCTTC.

The chain joins TRBV9 to TRBJ1-4; D gene ambiguous. The V end was cut by 0 bases, the J end by 7 bases, with 13 bases between. CDR1 and CDR2 from the germline V gene are SGDLS and YYNGEE. This CDR3 is built from 15 residues. CDR3 coding DNA: TGTGCCAGCAGCGTAGGTAACGGTGGGAGTGAAAAACTGTTTTTT. It is translated as CASSVGNGGSEKLFF. Filled out from reference TRBV9 and TRBJ1-4, the complete variable domain reads DSGVTQTPKHLITATGQRVTLRCSPRSGDLSVYWYQQSLDQGLQFLIQYYNGEERAKGNILERFSAQQFPDLHSELNLSSLELGDSALYFCASSVGNGGSEKLFFGSGTQLSVL.

A single count supports this clone. CDR3 in DNA: TGCGCCAGCAGCCAGCCCGGGCTGGTCGGGGCCAACGTCCTGACTTTC. Translation: CASSQPGLVGANVLTF. This rearrangement joins TRBV4-1 to TRBJ2-6; D gene unclear. This CDR3 spans 16 amino acids. Trimming took 3 bases from V and 4 from J, leaving 13 bases between them. Germline loops: CDR1 MGHRA, CDR2 YSYEKL.

This clone was recorded a few times. The chain carries TRBV7-2 and TRBJ2-3; 9 bases line up with TRBD2. Unmatched junction bases numbered 8, after V lost 4 bases and J lost 3 bases. Germline CDR1 SGHTA, CDR2 FQGNSA. CDR3 length: 16 amino acids. The CDR3 region has the DNA TGTGCCAGCAGCTCATCCCTAGCGGGGCGAACAGATACGCAGTATTTT. This sequence encodes CASSSSLAGRTDTQYF. The full variable domain, rest sourced from reference TRBV7-2 and TRBJ2-3, is GAGVSQSPSNKVTEKGKDVELRCDPISGHTALYWYRQSLGQGLEFLIYFQGNSAPDKSGLPSDRFSAERTGGSVSTLTIQRTQQEDSAVYLCASSSSLAGRTDTQYFGPGTRLTVL.

V gene TRBV11-2 combines with J gene TRBJ2-2, with 8 bases matching TRBD2. The length of the CDR3 is 15 residues. J gave up 4 bases and V 6 bases, and 7 bases lay outside the gene matches. Germline V gene sequence: CDR1 SGHAT, CDR2 FQNNGV. CDR3 DNA sequence: TGTGCCAGCAGATCAACTAGCGGTAGCACCGGGGAGCTGTTTTTT. It yields the protein CASRSTSGSTGELFF.

V gene TRBV29-1 combines with J gene TRBJ1-1; a possible D gene is TRBD1 (6 bases). The CDR3 has 14 residues. Germline CDR1 is SQVTM and CDR2 is ANQGSEA. The V and J ends lost 2 bases and 5 bases respectively, with 15 bases between them. The CDR3 loop reads CSVEPTSRGTEAFF. DNA of the CDR3: TGCAGCGTTGAACCGACAAGCAGGGGTACTGAAGCTTTCTTT.

This clone was counted a single time. This chain links TRBV11-3 with TRBJ2-7; no definite D call. V was pared by 5 bases and J by 1 base, with 12 bases between. Germline CDR1 SGHNT, CDR2 YENEEA. The CDR3 length is 14 residues. CDR3 in amino acids: CASSPIGVSYEQYF. CDR3 bases: TGTGCCAGCAGCCCGATTGGGGTTTCCTACGAGCAGTACTTC.

The V and J genes are TRBV21-1 and TRBJ2-7; the D call of TRBD2 is as the table states it, not checked on the DNA. TRBV21-1 is reported as a pseudogene. The CDR3 consists of 17 residues. The CDR3 DNA follows: TGTGCCAGCAGGATCGGGACTAGCGGGAGGGGTGCCTACGAGCAGTACTTC. Translated: CASRIGTSGRGAYEQYF.

This chain uses TRBV10-3 with TRBJ1-1, with D possibly matching TRBD1 (6 bases). V lost 0 bases and J 13 bases, leaving 18 bases between the germline ends. The CDR3 sequence is 14 residues long. From germline, CDR1 is ENHRY and CDR2 SYGVKD. CDR3 region: CAISESGRRGRLFF. CDR3 DNA sequence: TGTGCCATCAGTGAGTCCGGACGCAGGGGCCGGCTTTTCTTT.

This clone was seen a single time. The V gene is TRBV25-1, the J gene TRBJ1-1; perhaps TRBD1 as D (6 bases). The germline CDR1 and CDR2 sequences are MGHDK and SYGVNS. The CDR3 loop spans 15 amino acids. V lost 4 bases to trimming and J lost 4 bases, with 16 bases between them. The CDR3 DNA follows: TGTGCCAGCAGTGCCGTACAGGGCGGAGGCACTGAAGCTTTCTTT. Translation gives CASSAVQGGGTEAFF. Full variable domain (rest looked up from reference TRBV25-1 and TRBJ1-1): EADIYQTPRYLVIGTGKKITLECSQTMGHDKMYWYQQDPGMELHLIHYSYGVNSTEKGDLSSESTVSRIRTEHFPLTLESARPSHTSQYLCASSAVQGGGTEAFFGQGTRLTVV.

Here the CDR3 DNA reads TGCGCCAGCAGCCCCCCGGGCGGATCACCCCTCCACTTT. It translates to CASSPPGGSPLHF. This sequence joins TRBV4-3 and TRBJ1-6; D call uncertain. Germline V gene data show CDR1 as LGHNA and CDR2 as YSLEER. The V end lost 4 bases, the J end lost 10 bases, and 11 bases lay between the germline ends. The CDR3 is 13 residues long.

This rearrangement joins TRBV6-5 to TRBJ1-3, with a possible D match to TRBD1 (5 bases). Per germline, CDR1 MNHEY and CDR2 SVGAGI. This CDR3 region has 15 residues. Trimming cost V 3 bases and J 2 bases, with 11 bases left between them. CDR3 DNA sequence: TGTGCCAGCAGTTATTGGGCAGGGACTGGAAACACCATATATTTT. This gives the protein CASSYWAGTGNTIYF.

The J gene is TRBJ2-7, the V gene TRBV6-5, with D possibly being TRBD1 (6 bases). Deletions cut 2 bases from V and 2 bases from J, with 13 bases between. Germline values: CDR1 MNHEY, CDR2 SVGAGI. The length of the CDR3 is 15 residues. CDR3 amino acids: CASSYKGQTTYEQYF. The CDR3 region has the DNA TGTGCCAGCAGTTACAAAGGACAGACTACCTACGAGCAGTACTTC.

This chain uses TRBV15 with TRBJ2-7; perhaps TRBD2 as D (7 bases). V gave up 3 bases and J gave up 4 bases, with 16 bases separating them. The CDR3 is 15 amino acids. Germline V CDR1 and CDR2: LNHNV, YYDKDF (reference sequence). The CDR3 sequence is CATSRGGAGTYEQYF. CDR3 bases: TGTGCCACCAGCAGGGGGGGGGCAGGAACTTACGAGCAGTACTTC.

The chain employs TRBV30 and TRBJ1-1; D gene ambiguous. With 0 bases removed from V and 2 bases from J, the gap between germline ends came to 10 bases. Germline V gives CDR1 GTSNPN, CDR2 SVGIG (reference sequence). This CDR3 is built from 14 residues. The CDR3 loop reads CAWSVPPSNTEAFF. The CDR3 DNA reads as TGTGCCTGGAGTGTACCGCCCTCAAACACTGAAGCTTTCTTT.

The CDR3 sequence is CASTRGYRFPLHF. The CDR3 region has the DNA TGTGCCAGCACCCGTGGATATAGATTTCCCCTCCACTTT. The chain uses TRBV6-6 and TRBJ1-6, with D hard to call. The germline V gene has CDR1 MNHNY and CDR2 SVGAGI (reference sequence). Trimming removed 7 bases at V and 13 bases at J, with 17 bases between. The CDR3 sequence is 13 residues long.

The rearrangement uses TRBV5-1 and TRBJ2-5; 8 nucleotides line up with TRBD2. V lost 6 bases and J lost 5; bases outside the gene matches: 21. CDR3 length equals 18 residues. Germline assignment: CDR1 SGHRS and CDR2 YFSETQ. CDR3 sequence (DNA): TGCGCCAGCACCCCTTTGCTAGCGGGTGTAGGGAGAACGGAGACCCAGTACTTC. Its protein product is CASTPLLAGVGRTETQYF.

This clone has a handful of counts. J is TRBJ1-3 and V is TRBV7-9, with D maybe TRBD1 (5 bases). CDR3 size: 14 residues. V was pared by 5 bases and J by 4 bases, with 12 bases between. The germline gives CDR1 SEHNR, CDR2 FQNEAQ (reference sequence). The CDR3 region is CASSLKGPGNTIYF. The DNA for the CDR3 is TGTGCCAGCAGCCTCAAGGGGCCCGGAAACACCATATATTTT.

The V and J genes are TRBV5-5 and TRBJ2-7; 9 nucleotides match TRBD2. CDR1 is SGHKS, CDR2 YYEKEE, per germline (reference sequence). Trimming at V came to 0 bases and at J to 4 bases, leaving 8 bases not matched to a gene. The CDR3 has 16 amino acids. The CDR3 coding sequence is TGTGCCAGCAGCTTGGGGTTAGCGGGAGCAGCGTACGAGCAGTACTTC. Translated: CASSLGLAGAAYEQYF.